This TCR beta chain derives from a study of cytomegalovirus exposure and HLA in healthy donors. In regard to this clone: Its matching antigen is unknown.

This PCR relied on a set of 60 Vbeta primers and 13 Jbeta primers. The table came from immunoSEQ multiplex PCR; TCRdb's copy has only in-frame clones and leaves some out. In the table there are 100,000 to 150,000 clones, over 9.5% of which are singletons. The study's findings and limits: The number of N-insertions in an Asian-associated ancestry cluster was reportedly below the approximately 680-donor mean in a later analysis.

Trimming removed 3 bases from V and 7 bases from J, with 15 bases in between. CDR1 PRHDT and CDR2 FYEKMQ come from the germline V gene (reference sequence). The length of the CDR3 is 14 residues. Sequencing was performed on PBMCs. The V call is TRBV13, the J call TRBJ1-1; unclear D gene. The clonotype was recovered from a woman aged 18-29 years in good health and CMV-seropositive. CDR3 coding DNA: TGTGCCAGCAGCTTCAGTACGAGGGCTAATGAAGCTTTCTTT. Its protein product is CASSFSTRANEAFF.